A single sample gave rise to the 16 T cell receptor beta chains below, sequenced in a study of CD8 T cells in Susac syndrome. The RNA, roughly 0.5 to 1 ug, was put through reverse transcription using random hexamers. TCRdb re-called the immunoSEQ multiplex PCR reads with MiXCR, one entry per CDR3 protein. The table lists about 120,000 distinct CDR3 sequences, 90% to 95% of them singletons. Specimen: CD4+ T cells from PBMCs. Receptors were obtained from a human donor with multiple sclerosis.

J is TRBJ1-6 and V is TRBV19; no definite D call. Germline V CDR1 and CDR2: LNHDA, SQIVND (reference sequence). The CDR3 consists of 15 residues. Trimming stripped 4 bases from V and 0 bases from J, with 7 bases between. The CDR3: CASSTGGSYNSPLHF. The DNA of the CDR3 is TGTGCCAGTAGTACCGGTGGCTCCTATAATTCACCCCTCCACTTT.

The V gene is TRBV27, the J gene TRBJ2-3; TRBD2 might be the D (5 bases). Germline V gene lookup returns CDR1 MNHEY and CDR2 SMNVEV (reference sequence). The CDR3 consists of 16 residues. V was trimmed by 4 bases and J by 2 bases, leaving 16 bases between them. CDR3 region: CASSSPAGGYTDTQYF. CDR3 in DNA: TGTGCCAGCAGTTCCCCCGCGGGCGGATACACAGATACGCAGTATTTT.

J is TRBJ2-5 and V is TRBV5-1, with a weak D call TRBD1 (6 bases). The germline CDR1 and CDR2 sequences are SGHRS and YFSETQ. The CDR3 loop spans 14 amino acids. Trimming pared 0 bases from V and 5 bases from J, leaving 11 bases between. CDR3 DNA: TGCGCCAGCAGCTTGGACAGGGCTCGGGAGACCCAGTACTTC. Its protein is CASSLDRARETQYF.

This rearrangement joins TRBV20-1 to TRBJ1-2; D is undetermined. In germline, CDR1 is DFQATT, CDR2 SNEGSKA (reference sequence). Trimming removed 7 bases from V and 3 bases from J, with 15 bases in between. The CDR3 runs to 13 residues. The CDR3 spells CSVSGLEYYGYTF. The CDR3 DNA sequence: TGCAGTGTTAGCGGGCTAGAGTACTATGGCTACACCTTC.

The chain recombines TRBV4-2 with TRBJ1-1; no clear D. V lost 0 bases and J lost 2, with 10 bases in between. The CDR3 is made up of 15 amino acids. In germline, CDR1 is LGHNA, CDR2 YNFKEQ. The CDR3 protein is CASSQEWTHNTEAFF. The CDR3 DNA sequence: TGTGCCAGCAGCCAAGAGTGGACTCATAACACTGAAGCTTTCTTT.

V is TRBV7-3 and J is TRBJ1-3; D possibly corresponds to TRBD1 (6 bases). The V gene lost 6 bases and the J gene lost 0 bases, with 18 bases spanning the gap. CDR3 length equals 17 residues. In germline, CDR1 is SGHTA, CDR2 FQGTGA. The CDR3: CASSRQAPEASGNTIYF. CDR3 coding DNA: TGTGCCAGCAGTCGACAGGCCCCTGAAGCCTCTGGAAACACCATATATTTT.

The chain combines TRBV9 with TRBJ2-1; 7 nucleotides match TRBD2. CDR1 and CDR2 (germline): SGDLS, YYNGEE. Unmatched junction bases numbered 2, after V lost 2 bases and J lost 3 bases. CDR3 length: 14 residues. CDR3 nucleotides: TGTGCCAGCAGCGTGCAGCGGGACTACAATGAGCAGTTCTTC. It codes for CASSVQRDYNEQFF.

The chain carries TRBV7-6 and TRBJ2-3; unclear D gene. With 8 bases removed from V and 6 bases from J, the gap between germline ends came to 12 bases. The CDR3 covers 12 residues. Per the germline V gene, CDR1 is SGHVS and CDR2 is FNYEAQ. The CDR3 sequence: CASGPYADTQYF. In DNA form, the CDR3 reads TGTGCCAGCGGTCCGTACGCCGATACGCAGTATTTT.

The chain has TRBV19 and TRBJ1-1; no clear D. The CDR3 contains 14 residues. V lost 7 bases, J lost 5 bases, and 17 bases lay in between. CDR1 and CDR2 (germline): LNHDA, SQIVND (reference sequence). The CDR3 spells CASKERYLPTEAFF. DNA of the CDR3: TGTGCCAGTAAAGAGAGGTATCTTCCAACTGAAGCTTTCTTT.

This chain's CDR3 is CASSQTGLHTDTQYF. Written as DNA, the CDR3 is TGCGCCAGCAGCCAGACAGGGTTACACACAGATACGCAGTATTTT. V and J are TRBV5-1 and TRBJ2-3; 7 positions agree with TRBD1. The CDR3 covers 15 residues. Unmatched junction bases numbered 7, after V lost 4 bases and J lost 2 bases. CDR1 is SGHRS and CDR2 is YFSETQ in the germline V gene. Based on the CDR3 plus reference TRBV5-1 and TRBJ2-3, the full variable domain is KAGVTQTPRYLIKTRGQQVTLSCSPISGHRSVSWYQQTPGQGLQFLFEYFSETQRNKGNFPGRFSGRQFSNSRSEMNVSTLELGDSALYLCASSQTGLHTDTQYFGPGTRLTVL.

This clonotype appeared once. The J gene is TRBJ1-4, the V gene TRBV6-2 or TRBV6-3; D uncertain. The CDR3 is 14 amino acids. Trimming took off 0 bases at V and 8 bases at J, with 10 bases between the two ends. CDR1 MNHEY and CDR2 SVGEGT come from the germline V gene. The CDR3 spells CASSYSVIREKLFF. In DNA form, the CDR3 reads TGTGCCAGCAGTTACTCTGTGATCCGGGAAAAACTGTTTTTT.

This clonotype was recorded once. V gene TRBV30 combines with J gene TRBJ2-5, with 10 bases fitting TRBD2. CDR3 size: 19 residues. The J segment lost 5 bases and the V segment lost 0 bases, leaving 18 bases of the junction unmatched. Germline V gives CDR1 GTSNPN, CDR2 SVGIG (reference sequence). For the CDR3, the DNA is TGTGCCTGGAGTGTACGGCGTCTAGCGGGGGCAATCGCCCGGGAGACCCAGTACTTC. Amino acids: CAWSVRRLAGAIARETQYF. The full variable domain, with the rest looked up from reference TRBV30 and TRBJ2-5, is SQTIHQWPATLVQPVGSPLSLECTVEGTSNPNLYWYRQAAGRGLQLLFYSVGIGQISSEVPQNLSASRPQDRQFILSSKKLLLSDSGFYLCAWSVRRLAGAIARETQYFGPGTRLLVL.

The chain uses TRBV9 and TRBJ2-1, with 8 positions matching TRBD2. The germline V gene has CDR1 SGDLS and CDR2 YYNGEE. Trimming cost V 0 bases and J 9 bases; bases outside gene matches: 8. The CDR3 has 15 residues. CDR3 nucleotide sequence: TGTGCCAGCAGCGTAGTTGCGGGGGGCCCCACTGAGCAGTTCTTC. It specifies CASSVVAGGPTEQFF.

The V gene is TRBV5-6, the J gene TRBJ2-1; D is unclear. In germline, CDR1 is SGHDT, CDR2 YYEEEE. CDR3 length equals 14 residues. V was shortened by 2 bases and J by 8 bases, with 14 bases between the two germline ends. The CDR3 reads CASSFWGRFDEQFF. DNA of the CDR3: TGTGCCAGCAGCTTCTGGGGAAGGTTCGATGAGCAGTTCTTC.

The V and J genes are TRBV29-1 and TRBJ2-3, with 14 bases lining up with TRBD2. This CDR3 has 15 residues. The germline V gene has CDR1 SQVTM and CDR2 ANQGSEA. After removal of 4 bases from V and 1 base from J, the junction contained 1 base not matched to a gene. The DNA for the CDR3 is TGCAGCGTTGGGGGACTAGCGGGGGGCACAGATACGCAGTATTTT. It specifies CSVGGLAGGTDTQYF.

The V call is TRBV7-9, the J call TRBJ1-2; TRBD1 might be the D (6 bases). The length of the CDR3 is 13 residues. Trimming shortened V by 3 bases and J by 4 bases, and 9 bases separated the two germline ends. The germline V gene encodes CDR1 SEHNR and CDR2 FQNEAQ (reference sequence). In DNA form, the CDR3 reads TGTGCCAGCAGCTTCGGACAGCCCTATGGCTACACCTTC. It yields the protein CASSFGQPYGYTF.